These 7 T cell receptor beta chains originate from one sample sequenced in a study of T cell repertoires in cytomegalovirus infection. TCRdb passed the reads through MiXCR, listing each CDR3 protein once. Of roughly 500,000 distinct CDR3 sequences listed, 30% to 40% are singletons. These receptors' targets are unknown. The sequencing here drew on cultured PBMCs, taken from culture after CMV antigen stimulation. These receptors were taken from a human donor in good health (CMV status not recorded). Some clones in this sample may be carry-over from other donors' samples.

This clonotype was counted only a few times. Here the CDR3 DNA reads TGTGCCAGCACCACCGGGACAGCCTTTAGCACTGAAGCTTTCTTT. As protein: CASTTGTAFSTEAFF. V gene TRBV12-3 or TRBV12-4 combines with J gene TRBJ1-1; TRBD1 matches 7 bases. This CDR3 contains 15 residues. The J segment lost 4 bases and the V segment lost 7 bases, leaving 12 bases of the junction unmatched.

The CDR3 loop is CASSVGGSGSRETQYF. CDR3 in DNA: TGTGCCAGCAGCGTAGGAGGTAGCGGGAGTCGTGAGACCCAGTACTTC. The chain couples TRBV9 to TRBJ2-5, with 9 bases matching TRBD2. Per germline, CDR1 SGDLS and CDR2 YYNGEE. J gave up 5 bases and V 0 bases, and 8 bases lay outside the gene matches. The CDR3 length is 16 residues.

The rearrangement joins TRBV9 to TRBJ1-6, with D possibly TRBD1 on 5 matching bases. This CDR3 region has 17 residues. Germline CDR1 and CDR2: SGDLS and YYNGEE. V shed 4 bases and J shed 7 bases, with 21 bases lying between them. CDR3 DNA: TGTGCCAGCAGCCCCTGGGGGGAGACGACGGGCAATTCACCCCTCCACTTT. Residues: CASSPWGETTGNSPLHF.

As DNA, the CDR3 is TGTGCCAGCAGCGTAGCGGGAGAGGCCTACAATGAGCAGTTCTTC. Protein sequence: CASSVAGEAYNEQFF. The chain couples TRBV5-5 to TRBJ2-1; 9 nucleotides match TRBD2. The CDR3 has 15 amino acids. The junction had 4 bases not matched to a gene; V was cut back by 4 bases and J by 2 bases. Germline values: CDR1 SGHKS, CDR2 YYEKEE (reference sequence).

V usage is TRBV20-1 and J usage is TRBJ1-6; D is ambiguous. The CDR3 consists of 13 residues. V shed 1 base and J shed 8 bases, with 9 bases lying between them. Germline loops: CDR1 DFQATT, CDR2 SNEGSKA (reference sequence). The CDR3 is CSARGGWDSPLHF. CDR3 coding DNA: TGCAGTGCTAGAGGAGGGTGGGATTCACCCCTCCACTTT.

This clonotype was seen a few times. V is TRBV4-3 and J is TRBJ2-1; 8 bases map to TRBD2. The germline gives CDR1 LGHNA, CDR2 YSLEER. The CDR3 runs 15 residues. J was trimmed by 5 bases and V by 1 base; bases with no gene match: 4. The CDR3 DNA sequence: TGCGCCAGCAGCCAAGGGCGACTAGCGAACAATGAGCAGTTCTTC. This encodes CASSQGRLANNEQFF.

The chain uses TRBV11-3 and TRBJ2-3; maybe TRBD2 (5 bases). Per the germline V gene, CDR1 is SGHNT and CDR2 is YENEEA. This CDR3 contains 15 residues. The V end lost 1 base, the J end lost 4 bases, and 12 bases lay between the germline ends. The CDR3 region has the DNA TGTGCCAGCAGCTTAGGGGGTCGGGAATCAGATACGCAGTATTTT. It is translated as CASSLGGRESDTQYF. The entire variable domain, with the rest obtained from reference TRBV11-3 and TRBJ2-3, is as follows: EAGVVQSPRYKIIEKKQPVAFWCNPISGHNTLYWYLQNLGQGPELLIRYENEEAVDDSQLPKDRFSAERLKGVDSTLKIQPAELGDSAVYLCASSLGGRESDTQYFGPGTRLTVL.